The 29 T cell receptor beta chains below were found in one sample sequenced in a study of CDR3 diversity in severe acne. Each CDR3 protein is one row after TCRdb ran MiXCR on the PCR reads. The table lists over 85,000 distinct CDR3 sequences, roughly half of them singletons, with around 12% in the top ten. Material for sequencing was blood. Every receptor here comes from a male donor with acne.

CDR3 amino acids: CASSKSTSGGNEQFF. CDR3 in DNA: TGTGCCAGCAGTAAATCGACTAGCGGAGGCAATGAGCAGTTCTTC. V and J are TRBV28 and TRBJ2-1; TRBD2 matches at 9 bases. CDR1 is MDHEN and CDR2 is SYDVKM in the germline V gene. The CDR3 is 15 residues long. V trimming: 5 bases; J trimming: 6 bases; junction bases outside the gene matches: 8.

The CDR3 DNA is TGTGCCAGCAGCTTAGCGGGGGGGACAGATGGCTACACCTTC. It specifies CASSLAGGTDGYTF. The rearrangement links TRBV7-3 to TRBJ1-2; 7 positions agree with TRBD1. The CDR3 contains 14 residues. The J segment lost 6 bases and the V segment lost 2 bases, leaving 6 bases of the junction unmatched. The germline CDR1 and CDR2 sequences are SGHTA and FQGTGA.

This clonotype appeared a few times. The chain employs TRBV28 and TRBJ2-7; possibly TRBD2 for D (7 bases). In germline, CDR1 is MDHEN, CDR2 SYDVKM. This CDR3 region has 13 residues. The V end was cut by 10 bases, the J end by 4 bases, with 17 bases between. The CDR3 DNA reads as TGTGCCACCCAAGGGGGGGACCCATACGAGCAGTACGTC. Protein product: CATQGGDPYEQYV.

This clonotype was detected many times. The chain uses TRBV29-1 and TRBJ2-1; 7 positions match TRBD1. Unmatched junction bases numbered 23, after V lost 5 bases and J lost 4 bases. CDR1 SQVTM and CDR2 ANQGSEA come from the germline V gene. CDR3 length: 19 residues. The CDR3 coding sequence is TGCAGCGTTCTGCCCTATCTCGGGACAGAACTTTCAAGTTACAATGAGCAGTTCTTC. Protein sequence: CSVLPYLGTELSSYNEQFF.

As concerns this clonotype: At one boundary the junction diverges from the germline segment, which might be a read error. The chain couples TRBV5-4 to TRBJ1-4; D remains ambiguous. The CDR3 has 14 amino acids. Germline loops: CDR1 SGHNT, CDR2 YYREEE (reference sequence). CDR3 in amino acids: CASSADGSNGKLFF. The CDR3, as DNA: TGTGCCAGCAGCGCGGACGGGAGCAATGGAAAACTGTTTTTT. The complete variable domain, with remaining parts taken from reference TRBV5-4 and TRBJ1-4, reads ETGVTQSPTHLIKTRGQQVTLRCSSQSGHNTVSWYQQALGQGPQFIFQYYREEENGRGNFPPRFSGLQFPNYSSELNVNALELDDSALYLCASSADGSNGKLFFGSGTQLSVL.

V and J are TRBV7-2 and TRBJ2-5; tentative D call: TRBD1 (5 bases). CDR3 size: 15 residues. Germline CDR1 and CDR2: SGHTA and FQGNSA. Trimming pared 10 bases from V and 1 base from J, leaving 19 bases between. The CDR3 here is CATSDLQGSQETQYF. In nucleotides, the CDR3 is TGTGCCACCAGTGATTTGCAGGGATCCCAAGAGACCCAGTACTTC.

This clonotype was seen a handful of times. The junction does not match germline at one end; this may be a read error. The V gene is TRBV13, the J gene TRBJ2-7; 8 nucleotides match TRBD2. In germline, CDR1 is PRHDT, CDR2 FYEKMQ (reference sequence). The CDR3 consists of 13 residues. CDR3: CTSSGRGDYEQYF. The CDR3, as DNA: TGTACCAGCAGCGGGCGGGGGGACTACGAGCAGTACTTC.

This clonotype was counted many times. The CDR3 sequence: CASSKRIHWGWEQQYV. Here the CDR3 DNA reads TGTGCCAGCAGTAAAAGAATCCACTGGGGCTGGGAACAGCAGTACGTC. The chain carries TRBV6-1 and TRBJ2-7; a weak D match, TRBD1 (5 bases). V was clipped by 5 bases and J by 8 bases, with 25 bases between them. The CDR3 is 16 residues long. Per germline, CDR1 MNHNS and CDR2 SASEGT.

The CDR3 protein is CASSSYWGTANTEAFF. Written as DNA, the CDR3 is TGTGCCAGCAGCTCGTATTGGGGGACAGCGAACACTGAAGCTTTCTTT. The V gene is TRBV11-3, the J gene TRBJ1-1, with TRBD1 matching 7 bases. The CDR3 is made up of 16 amino acids. Looked up from germline, CDR1 is SGHNT and CDR2 is YENEEA. V lost 4 bases, J lost 1 base, and 9 bases stayed unmatched.

V and J are TRBV7-8 and TRBJ2-7; D remains unclear. Germline assignment: CDR1 SGHVS and CDR2 FQNEAQ. The CDR3 spans 13 residues. V gave up 2 bases and J gave up 2 bases, with 7 bases separating them. CDR3 sequence: CASSLPSPYEQYF. Written as DNA, the CDR3 is TGTGCCAGCAGCTTACCCAGCCCCTACGAGCAGTACTTC.

Remarks on this clonotype: A much larger clone differs by one base, so this may be a read error. This sequence joins TRBV19 and TRBJ2-5, with TRBD1 matching 9 bases. The CDR3 extends over 13 amino acids. The germline V gene encodes CDR1 LNHDA and CDR2 SQIVND (reference sequence). The CDR3 nucleotides are TGTGCCAGTCGTGGGACAGGGCAAGAGACCCAGCACTTC. It encodes CASRGTGQETQHF.

J is TRBJ2-7 and V is TRBV10-2; tentatively, D is TRBD1 (6 bases). V lost 8 bases, J lost 3 bases, and 11 bases lay in between. The CDR3 extends over 12 amino acids. Germline assignment: CDR1 WSHSY and CDR2 SAAADI. CDR3 sequence: CASRDTSYEQYF. DNA of the CDR3: TGCGCCAGCCGGGACACCAGCTACGAGCAGTACTTC.

This clonotype turned up a few times. The V call is TRBV7-9, the J call TRBJ2-7, with a weak D call TRBD2 (7 bases). The CDR3 totals 16 residues. Germline CDR1 reads SEHNR; CDR2 reads FQNEAQ (reference sequence). V gave up 4 bases and J gave up 2 bases, with 18 bases separating them. CDR3 DNA: TGTGCCAGCAGCTCAGGGGACGGCGGGAGCCCCTACGAGCAGTACTTC. Protein product: CASSSGDGGSPYEQYF.

This chain uses TRBV12-3 or TRBV12-4 with TRBJ2-3; the D gene is possibly TRBD1 (6 bases). CDR3 length: 15 amino acids. V was shortened by 6 bases and J by 2 bases, with 15 bases between the two germline ends. In DNA, the CDR3 is TGTGCCAGCAGCCTTCTCGGGACAAACACAGATACGCAGTATTTT. Its protein product is CASSLLGTNTDTQYF.

The chain employs TRBV20-1 and TRBJ1-5; no firm D call. The CDR3 sequence is 13 residues long. Between the trimmed V and J ends, which lost 6 bases and 6 bases, there was a span of 15 bases. The germline gives CDR1 DFQATT, CDR2 SNEGSKA (reference sequence). The CDR3 DNA reads as TGCAGTGCCAGCAGCTACCGGCGTCAGCCCCAGCATTTT. Its protein product is CSASSYRRQPQHF.

This chain uses TRBV24-1 with TRBJ2-1; D unresolved. CDR1 KGHDR and CDR2 SFDVKD come from the germline V gene. Trimming stripped 4 bases from V and 4 bases from J, with 13 bases between. This CDR3 has 15 residues. The CDR3 nucleotides are TGTGCCACCAGTGAATCGGCTAGACCTTACAATGAGCAGTTCTTC. Translating it yields CATSESARPYNEQFF.

This clonotype has ten or more counts. This chain joins TRBV7-2 and TRBJ2-1, with D hard to call. Trimming took 1 base from V and 4 from J, leaving 14 bases between them. Looked up from germline, CDR1 is SGHTA and CDR2 is FQGNSA. The CDR3 spans 16 residues. The CDR3 DNA reads TGTGCCAGCAGCTTAGACCCCCAGCGTCCGTACAATGAGCAGTTCTTC. It yields the protein CASSLDPQRPYNEQFF.

The gene calls are TRBV27 and TRBJ2-2; D is uncertain. The germline gives CDR1 MNHEY, CDR2 SMNVEV (reference sequence). V was shortened by 2 bases and J by 1 base, with 8 bases between the two germline ends. The CDR3 length is 15 residues. CDR3 protein: CASSLRSRNTGELFF. Here the CDR3 DNA reads TGTGCCAGCAGTTTAAGGTCGCGGAACACCGGGGAGCTGTTTTTT.

By its share, this clonotype is medium-sized (0.01 to 0.1%). This rearrangement joins TRBV7-2 to TRBJ2-7; TRBD1 agrees at 10 bases. CDR1 and CDR2 (germline): SGHTA, FQGNSA. The CDR3 has 13 residues. The junction had 3 bases not matched to a gene; V was cut back by 4 bases and J by 6 bases. For the CDR3, the DNA is TGTGCCAGCAGCTCGGACAGGGGGGCCGAGCAGTACTTC. It yields the protein CASSSDRGAEQYF.

This clonotype was observed at least ten times. J is TRBJ1-1 and V is TRBV7-2; D is ambiguous. The CDR3 sequence is 15 residues long. The germline V gene encodes CDR1 SGHTA and CDR2 FQGNSA. Trimming shortened V by 1 base and J by 0 bases, and 9 bases separated the two germline ends. CDR3 coding DNA: TGTGCCAGCAGCTTAGATGGCCGCATGAACACTGAAGCTTTCTTT. Protein sequence: CASSLDGRMNTEAFF. The full variable domain, with the rest looked up from reference TRBV7-2 and TRBJ1-1, is GAGVSQSPSNKVTEKGKDVELRCDPISGHTALYWYRQSLGQGLEFLIYFQGNSAPDKSGLPSDRFSAERTGGSVSTLTIQRTQQEDSAVYLCASSLDGRMNTEAFFGQGTRLTVV.

At least ten counts were recorded for this clonotype. CDR3 DNA: TGTGCCAGCAGCTTAACGGCTAGTCGCTCAGATACGCAGTATTTT. Translated: CASSLTASRSDTQYF. This chain connects TRBV7-9 to TRBJ2-3; D not resolved. This CDR3 contains 15 residues. CDR1 and CDR2 from the germline V gene are SEHNR and FQNEAQ (reference sequence). V was pared by 2 bases and J by 4 bases, with 13 bases between.

The rearrangement links TRBV15 to TRBJ1-1; 9 positions agree with TRBD1. Germline lookup yields CDR1 LNHNV and CDR2 YYDKDF (reference sequence). The CDR3 runs 13 residues. The ends lost 8 bases at V and 1 base at J; junction bases unmatched: 2. The CDR3 region is CATRDRENTEAFF. CDR3 in DNA: TGTGCCACCCGGGACAGGGAGAACACTGAAGCTTTCTTT. Using reference TRBV15 and TRBJ1-1 for the parts outside the CDR3, the full variable domain is DAMVIQNPRYQVTQFGKPVTLSCSQTLNHNVMYWYQQKSSQAPKLLFHYYDKDFNNEADTPDNFQSRRPNTSFCFLDIRSPGLGDTAMYLCATRDRENTEAFFGQGTRLTVV.

Points on this clonotype: Just one base apart from a much larger clone, this may be a read error. The V gene is TRBV12-3 or TRBV12-4, the J gene TRBJ2-3; TRBD2 aligns across 8 bases. The CDR3 sequence is 15 residues long. The V and J ends lost 7 bases and 3 bases, in that order; junction bases with no gene match: 9. In nucleotides, the CDR3 is TGTGCCAGCAATGACCCTGGCGGGAGGACAGATACGCAGTATTTT. This encodes CASNDPGGRTDTQYF.

The V gene is TRBV20-1, the J gene TRBJ2-2, with TRBD2 matching 9 bases. In germline, CDR1 is DFQATT, CDR2 SNEGSKA (reference sequence). The CDR3 loop spans 15 amino acids. Trimming cost V 3 bases and J 3 bases; bases outside gene matches: 5. Here the CDR3 DNA reads TGCAGTGCTAGGGGTACTAGCGGGTACACCGGGGAGCTGTTTTTT. Amino acid sequence: CSARGTSGYTGELFF.

The chain has TRBV7-9 and TRBJ2-7; 9 nucleotides match TRBD1. The CDR3 consists of 15 residues. The V segment lost 5 bases and the J segment 6 bases; nucleotides outside the gene matches: 11. Germline-derived CDR1 and CDR2 are SEHNR and FQNEAQ (reference sequence). The CDR3 nucleotides read TGTGCCAGCAGCCTGCCGGGACAGGGAACTGGCGAGCAGTACTTC. It codes for CASSLPGQGTGEQYF.

The chain joins TRBV27 to TRBJ1-2; D uncertain. CDR1 is MNHEY, CDR2 SMNVEV, per germline (reference sequence). CDR3 length equals 11 residues. Trimming stripped 8 bases from V and 5 bases from J, with 9 bases between. In nucleotides, the CDR3 is TGTGCCAGCCGGTCGAATTATGGCTACACCTTC. Protein: CASRSNYGYTF.

This clonotype came up many times. V gene TRBV29-1 combines with J gene TRBJ2-5; TRBD2 might be the D (5 bases). Germline CDR1 reads SQVTM; CDR2 reads ANQGSEA. V lost 0 bases and J lost 0, with 11 bases in between. The CDR3 has 15 residues. CDR3 nucleotides: TGCAGCGTTGAAGATCCGGACTCGCACCAAGAGACCCAGTACTTC. Translated: CSVEDPDSHQETQYF.

Note on this clonotype: This sequence may be a read error, since a much larger clone differs from it by one base. The chain recombines TRBV7-9 with TRBJ2-1; 12 positions match TRBD2. This CDR3 contains 15 residues. Germline V lookup: CDR1 SEHNR, CDR2 FQNEAQ (reference sequence). The CDR3 protein is CASRRTSGAYNGQFF. CDR3 DNA: TGTGCCAGCAGAAGGACTAGCGGGGCCTACAATGGGCAGTTCTTC.

On this clonotype: This may arise from a read error, as a much more abundant clone is one base away. The chain carries TRBV2 and TRBJ1-5; the match to TRBD1 covers 7 bases. The CDR3 has 14 amino acids. CDR1 and CDR2 from the germline V gene are SNHLY and FYNNEI. The CDR3: CASREAGGSQPQHF. The CDR3, as DNA: TGTGCCAGCAGAGAAGCAGGGGGAAGTCAGCCCCAGCATTTT.